This T cell receptor (beta chain) comes out of a study of blood T cell repertoires in COVID-19. Overall study context: COVID-19 samples, acute and convalescent, were from the United States, Italy and Spain. The cDNA or gDNA used as material had been derived from T cells, B-cell-depleted T cells, or PBMCs.

Authors' processing steps: Using reference gene primer amplification, nucleated cell counts were estimated. The data were produced by immunoSEQ multiplex PCR, yet TCRdb's version contains in-frame clones alone and is incomplete. V and J calls and clone size are copied from that table; D and trimming were computed from the DNA. The repertoire has around 200,000 clones, about 88% of them found once; the top ten carry about 1.1%. From germline, CDR1 is LNHDA and CDR2 SQIVND (reference sequence). There are 15 residues in the CDR3. Trimming took 1 base from V and 4 from J, leaving 11 bases between them. This chain uses TRBV19 with TRBJ1-5; TRBD1 might be the D (6 bases). The specimen was peripheral blood. The clonotype was recovered from a young man with acute or convalescent COVID-19. CDR3 in DNA: TGTGCCAGTAGTATAGGCGGGGGCACAAATCAGCCCCAGCATTTT. Translation: CASSIGGGTNQPQHF. Using reference TRBV19 and TRBJ1-5 for the parts outside the CDR3, the full variable domain is DGGITQSPKYLFRKEGQNVTLSCEQNLNHDAMYWYRQDPGQGLRLIYYSQIVNDFQKGDIAEGYSVSREKKESFPLTVTSAQKNPTAFYLCASSIGGGTNQPQHFGDGTRLSIL.